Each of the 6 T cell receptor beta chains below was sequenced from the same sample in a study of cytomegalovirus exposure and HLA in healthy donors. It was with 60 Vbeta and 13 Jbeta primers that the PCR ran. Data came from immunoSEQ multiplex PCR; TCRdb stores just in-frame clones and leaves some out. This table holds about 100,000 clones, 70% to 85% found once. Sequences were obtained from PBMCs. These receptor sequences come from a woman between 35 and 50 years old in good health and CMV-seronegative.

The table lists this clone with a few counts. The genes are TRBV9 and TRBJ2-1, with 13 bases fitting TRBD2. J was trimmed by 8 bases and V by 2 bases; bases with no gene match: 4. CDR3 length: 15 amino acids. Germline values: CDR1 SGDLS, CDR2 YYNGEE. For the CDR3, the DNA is TGTGCCAGCAGCGTTGGGACTAGCGGGACGGATGAGCAGTTCTTC. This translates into CASSVGTSGTDEQFF.

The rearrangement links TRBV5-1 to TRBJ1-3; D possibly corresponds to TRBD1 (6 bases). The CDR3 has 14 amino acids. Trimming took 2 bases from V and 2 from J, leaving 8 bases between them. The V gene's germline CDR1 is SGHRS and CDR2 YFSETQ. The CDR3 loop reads CASSLAGAGNTIYF. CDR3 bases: TGCGCCAGCAGCTTAGCAGGGGCTGGAAACACCATATATTTT. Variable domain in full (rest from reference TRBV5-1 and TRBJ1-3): KAGVTQTPRYLIKTRGQQVTLSCSPISGHRSVSWYQQTPGQGLQFLFEYFSETQRNKGNFPGRFSGRQFSNSRSEMNVSTLELGDSALYLCASSLAGAGNTIYFGEGSWLTVV.

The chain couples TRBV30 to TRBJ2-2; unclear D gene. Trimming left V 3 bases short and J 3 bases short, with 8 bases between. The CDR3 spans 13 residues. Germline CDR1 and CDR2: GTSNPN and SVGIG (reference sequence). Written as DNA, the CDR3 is TGTGCCTGGAGCCACGGAGACACCGGGGAGCTGTTTTTT. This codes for CAWSHGDTGELFF.

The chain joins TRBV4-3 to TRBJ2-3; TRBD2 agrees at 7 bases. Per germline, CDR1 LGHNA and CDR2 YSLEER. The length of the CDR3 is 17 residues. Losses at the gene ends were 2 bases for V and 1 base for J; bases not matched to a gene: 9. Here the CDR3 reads CASSQRLAPTRTDTQYF. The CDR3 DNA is TGCGCCAGCAGCCAAAGACTAGCCCCGACCCGCACAGATACGCAGTATTTT.

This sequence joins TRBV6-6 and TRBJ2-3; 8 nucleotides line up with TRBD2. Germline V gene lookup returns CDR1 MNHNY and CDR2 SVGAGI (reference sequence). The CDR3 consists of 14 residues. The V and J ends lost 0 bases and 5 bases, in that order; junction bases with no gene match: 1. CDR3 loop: CASSYSGRGDTQYF. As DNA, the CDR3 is TGTGCCAGCAGTTACTCCGGGAGGGGAGATACGCAGTATTTT.

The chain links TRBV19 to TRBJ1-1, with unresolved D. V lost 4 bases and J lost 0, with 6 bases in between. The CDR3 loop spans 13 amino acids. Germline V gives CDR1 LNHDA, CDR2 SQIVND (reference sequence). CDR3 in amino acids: CASSRSMNTEAFF. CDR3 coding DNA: TGTGCCAGTAGTAGGAGCATGAACACTGAAGCTTTCTTT.